This TCR beta chain was sequenced for a study of molecular identifiers for immune sequencing clone quantification (dated by TCRdb to 2016 to 2019). Regarding the complete study: For a replicate experiment, RNA from approximately 20,000 or 100,000 naive CD8 T cells was divided into five aliquots, and four of the five aliquots were sequenced. This methods study benchmarked molecular-identifier clustering-based TCR repertoire sequencing (MIDCIRS) and TCR RNA copy counting, using CD8 T cells to do so.

Libraries of naive CD8 T cells were built from about 21,000 to 970,000 sorted cells, with 10%, 30% or 50% of the purified RNA used. Naive CD8 T cells were FACS-sorted as CD8+CD4-CCR7+CD45RA+ on a BD FACSAria II into RLT Plus buffer. Detection sensitivity was tested by spiking Jurkat RNA equal to some 11 TCR copies' worth into samples containing roughly 19,000-1,100,000 naive CD8 T cells. Enrichment of CD8 T cells was done with RosetteSep CD8+ T Cell Enrichment Cocktail plus Ficoll-Paque, and ACK red cell lysis came afterward. This clonotype was recorded many times. Its cognate antigen has yet to be identified. Base qualities are not at hand, and no much larger clone is one base apart. Libraries were made using PCR. Instrument on record: NextSeq 500. Bulk TCR libraries were prepared as previously described, using TCR primers listed in Table S5. Purification of total RNA was performed with the Qiagen AllPrep DNA/RNA kit. Before any analysis, reads coming from multiple sequencing runs of the same library were combined into one pool. In the authors' own workflow: Reads were retained only if their TCR constant sequence matched exactly, and those retained reads were trimmed to 150 nt and grouped according to their 12-nt molecular barcodes. Reads inside each barcode group were sub-clustered using a 15% Levenshtein threshold, and a quality-weighted consensus sequence was constructed for each RNA molecule. Non-functional sequences were discarded, and so were lower-count sequences lying one edit away from another sequence. Based on fitting two negative binomial distributions, any barcode sub-cluster with under 20% of the maximum read count was discarded. In TCRdb, the public reads were trimmed at Q25 with fastp and aligned with MiXCR, with productive beta chains retained. Every distinct CDR3 protein forms one entry, paired with its most common genes and DNA. The V and J calls here are based on TCRdb, not the publication. This sample lists 400,000 to 600,000 distinct CDR3 sequences; 25% were detected once. The ten biggest clones cover around 0.79% of the sample.

Its CDR3 holds 14 amino acids, cysteine through phenylalanine. Only CDR3 DNA remains: 42 bases, in frame from the first base. CDR1 and CDR2, per the germline V gene, are SNHLY and FYNNEI. Here V drops 4 bases and J drops 6 bases, and the junction holds 7 bases not matched to any gene. Points the paper makes about the study in general: Modeling indicated roughly 3.2 TCR RNA copies recovered per cell, compared with about 9.7 by digital PCR, which implies a capture efficiency of approximately 30%. In CMV-specific effector cells, over 97% of molecules were held by clones above 20 RNA copies, whereas under 1% of molecules were held by such clones in naive cells. The naive libraries included spiked-in Jurkat TCR RNA (roughly ten copies' worth), and this Jurkat TCR RNA is not part of the donor repertoire. When barcode sub-clustering was left out, chimeric consensus sequences inflated TCR diversity, with chimeras reaching as high as 47%. Highly expanded clone sizes could be underestimated because identical TCR molecules may share a barcode. Spiked-in Jurkat TCR RNA equal to a single cell's worth was reported to be detectable even within 1,200,000 naive CD8 T cells.

Material: naive CD8+ T cells from blood, with Jurkat cell RNA spiked in. The cell subset or site label, read with the paper, signifies: FACS-sorted CD8+CD4-CCR7+CD45RA+ naive T cells. The source of this sequence is a human donor in good health. Some libraries in this study had Jurkat cell RNA spiked in. The rearranged segments are TRBV2 and TRBJ2-3; TRBD2 lines up with 7 middle nucleotides. The DNA is TGTGCCAGCAGTGCCTTACTAGCGTTTGATACGCAGTATTTT. The encoded protein is CASSALLAFDTQYF.